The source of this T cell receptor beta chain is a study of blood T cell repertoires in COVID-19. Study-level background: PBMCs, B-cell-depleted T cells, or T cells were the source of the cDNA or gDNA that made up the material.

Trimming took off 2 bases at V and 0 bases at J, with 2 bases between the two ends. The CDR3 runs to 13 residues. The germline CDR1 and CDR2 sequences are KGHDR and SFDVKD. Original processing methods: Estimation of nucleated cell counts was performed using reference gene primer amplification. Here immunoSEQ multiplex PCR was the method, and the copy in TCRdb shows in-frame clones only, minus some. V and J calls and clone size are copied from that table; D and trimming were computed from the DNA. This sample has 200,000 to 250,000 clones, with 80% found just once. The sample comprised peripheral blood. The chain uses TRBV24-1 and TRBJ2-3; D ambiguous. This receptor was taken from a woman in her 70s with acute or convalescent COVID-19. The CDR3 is CATSDSSTDTQYF. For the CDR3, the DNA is TGTGCCACCAGTGATTCAAGCACAGATACGCAGTATTTT.